The 20 T cell receptor beta chains in this list originate from one sample, sequenced in a study of shared clonotypes between healthy human individuals. The protocol was immunoSEQ multiplex PCR, while the TCRdb copy is restricted to in-frame clones and leaves out a portion. The sample has roughly 2.5 million clones, around 90% seen once. The specimen sequenced was naive CD4+ T cells sorted from blood. The sample's subset: CD45RA+ positively selected. The receptors derive from a man aged 18 to 29 in good health.

The chain has TRBV4-3 and TRBJ2-5, with TRBD2 as a possible D gene (5 bases). CDR1 LGHNA and CDR2 YSLEER come from the germline V gene. The CDR3 sequence is 16 residues long. V was clipped by 1 base and J by 6 bases, with 18 bases between them. The CDR3 sequence is CASSQVVGGTTQTQYF. CDR3 in DNA: TGCGCCAGCAGCCAAGTCGTCGGAGGAACGACGCAGACCCAGTACTTC.

V gene TRBV5-1 combines with J gene TRBJ2-3; 9 nucleotides match TRBD1. Per germline, CDR1 SGHRS and CDR2 YFSETQ. This CDR3 has 17 residues. The junction had 12 bases not matched to a gene; V was cut back by 3 bases and J by 4 bases. DNA of the CDR3: TGCGCCAGCAGCTCCGGATCCGGGACAGGGACTCCAGATACGCAGTATTTT. Protein product: CASSSGSGTGTPDTQYF.

The J gene is TRBJ1-6, the V gene TRBV7-2, with no clear D. Trimming left V 3 bases short and J 7 bases short, with 16 bases between. CDR1 is SGHTA and CDR2 is FQGNSA in the germline V gene. The CDR3 is 16 residues long. The CDR3 here is CASSLDLLSLNSPLHF. DNA of the CDR3: TGTGCCAGCAGCTTGGACCTCCTGTCCCTGAATTCACCCCTCCACTTT.

The table lists this clone with a few counts. The J gene is TRBJ1-4, the V gene TRBV5-4, with 7 bases lining up with TRBD1. The germline CDR1 and CDR2 sequences are SGHNT and YYREEE (reference sequence). Unmatched junction bases numbered 8, after V lost 5 bases and J lost 7 bases. The CDR3 totals 14 residues. CDR3 coding DNA: TGTGCCAGCAGTCGCGCAGGGGGGATTGAAAAACTGTTTTTT. It is translated as CASSRAGGIEKLFF.

This chain connects TRBV10-3 to TRBJ1-1; D gene ambiguous. The CDR3 has 14 residues. Trimming cost V 0 bases and J 0 bases, with 5 bases left between them. Germline V gives CDR1 ENHRY, CDR2 SYGVKD. CDR3 in DNA: TGTGCCATCAGTGAGTCTTGGATGAACACTGAAGCTTTCTTT. Amino acid sequence: CAISESWMNTEAFF.

This clone has more than one count but fewer than ten. The chain combines TRBV2 with TRBJ1-5; no reliable D call. The CDR3 sequence is 13 residues long. V was shortened by 1 base and J by 7 bases, with 8 bases between the two germline ends. Germline-derived CDR1 and CDR2 are SNHLY and FYNNEI. The CDR3 DNA follows: TGTGCCAGCAGTGAAGAGAGTCAGCAGCCCCAGCATTTT. It codes for CASSEESQQPQHF.

The chain is built from TRBV10-2 and TRBJ2-3; unclear D gene. The ends were cut back, 6 bases at V and 5 bases at J, with 9 bases in the middle. From germline, CDR1 is WSHSY and CDR2 SAAADI. The CDR3 has 12 amino acids. CDR3 sequence: CASSTGGDTQYF. CDR3 in DNA: TGCGCCAGCAGCACGGGTGGAGATACGCAGTATTTT.

The gene calls are TRBV6-8 and TRBJ2-1, with 11 bases matching TRBD2. This CDR3 region has 15 residues. CDR1 and CDR2 (germline): MNHGY, SAAAGT. J gave up 10 bases and V 2 bases, and 7 bases lay outside the gene matches. The CDR3 protein is CASSYDIAGGEEQFF. CDR3 DNA: TGTGCCAGCAGTTACGATATAGCGGGAGGGGAGGAGCAGTTCTTC.

The chain employs TRBV7-8 and TRBJ1-4, with 10 bases identical to TRBD1. V shed 5 bases and J 7 bases; nucleotides not matched to a gene: 7. Germline V gene data show CDR1 as SGHVS and CDR2 as FQNEAQ. This CDR3 is built from 15 residues. CDR3 in DNA: TGTGCCAGCAGCGCCAGACAGGGGGCGAGTGAAAAACTGTTTTTT. Translated, it gives CASSARQGASEKLFF.

The rearrangement uses TRBV18 and TRBJ1-5; 7 nucleotides align to TRBD1. Germline lookup yields CDR1 KGHSH and CDR2 LQKENI. V was clipped by 6 bases and J by 0 bases; unmatched bases: 8. The CDR3 extends over 16 amino acids. In DNA, the CDR3 is TGTGCCAGCTCCCGGGACAGCTGGAATAGCAATCAGCCCCAGCATTTT. Protein sequence: CASSRDSWNSNQPQHF.

V and J are TRBV29-1 and TRBJ2-7; D not certain. Germline CDR1 reads SQVTM; CDR2 reads ANQGSEA. The CDR3 runs 12 residues. V lost 7 bases and J lost 0, with 10 bases in between. DNA of the CDR3: TGCAGCGCTGGACCGAGCTCCTACGAGCAGTACTTC. The encoded protein is CSAGPSSYEQYF.

This clone was detected only once. The rearrangement uses TRBV5-1 and TRBJ2-6; tentatively, D is TRBD1 (6 bases). Trimming took 4 bases from V and 0 from J, leaving 8 bases between them. Germline V gives CDR1 SGHRS, CDR2 YFSETQ. The CDR3 spans 15 residues. CDR3 DNA: TGCGCCAGCAGCGAGACAGGCTCTGGGGCCAACGTCCTGACTTTC. Translation gives CASSETGSGANVLTF.

V usage is TRBV7-2 and J usage is TRBJ2-2, with unresolved D. With 4 bases removed from V and 8 bases from J, the gap between germline ends came to 14 bases. The CDR3 length is 14 residues. Germline lookup yields CDR1 SGHTA and CDR2 FQGNSA. In nucleotides, the CDR3 is TGTGCCAGCAGCTCCGTTCTCATTCTTGGGGAGCTGTTTTTT. Encoded protein: CASSSVLILGELFF.

This chain links TRBV6-5 with TRBJ2-7, with D possibly matching TRBD1 (6 bases). Germline V gene lookup returns CDR1 MNHEY and CDR2 SVGAGI. The length of the CDR3 is 15 residues. With 4 bases removed from V and 3 bases from J, the gap between germline ends came to 16 bases. CDR3 sequence: CASSSSGDGVYEQYF. CDR3 coding DNA: TGTGCCAGCAGTTCCTCAGGGGATGGCGTCTACGAGCAGTACTTC.

The rearrangement links TRBV5-1 to TRBJ1-2, with 7 nucleotides matching TRBD1. With 4 bases clipped from V and 7 bases from J, the junction kept 16 bases outside the gene matches. This CDR3 is 16 amino acids long. Germline CDR1 SGHRS, CDR2 YFSETQ. The chain's CDR3 is CASSPEGTARGSGYTF. CDR3 sequence (DNA): TGCGCCAGCAGCCCAGAGGGGACAGCCCGAGGCTCTGGCTACACCTTC.

This chain links TRBV5-1 with TRBJ1-6, with 10 nucleotides matching TRBD1. The trim removed 4 bases at V and 6 bases at J, leaving 7 bases unmatched. CDR1 SGHRS and CDR2 YFSETQ come from the germline V gene. This CDR3 is built from 16 residues. The CDR3 reads CASSQGQGFGNSPLHF. CDR3 nucleotides: TGCGCCAGCAGCCAGGGACAGGGGTTCGGTAATTCACCCCTCCACTTT.

This chain links TRBV10-1 with TRBJ1-6; the match to TRBD1 covers 9 bases. The CDR3 loop spans 12 amino acids. Germline V gene lookup returns CDR1 WNHNN and CDR2 SYGVQD (reference sequence). V lost 6 bases, J lost 13 bases, and 4 bases stayed unmatched. The CDR3 nucleotides are TGCGCCAGCAGCGTGGACAGGGGCCCCCTCCACTTT. Its protein product is CASSVDRGPLHF.

The chain joins TRBV20-1 to TRBJ2-5; D unresolved. The germline V gene has CDR1 DFQATT and CDR2 SNEGSKA (reference sequence). The CDR3 sequence is 11 residues long. Deletions cut 5 bases from V and 5 bases from J, with 9 bases between. CDR3 amino acids: CSALGIETQYF. The CDR3 nucleotides are TGCAGTGCTTTGGGCATCGAGACCCAGTACTTC.

The rearrangement joins TRBV5-1 to TRBJ1-3; the D is unclear. Per the germline V gene, CDR1 is SGHRS and CDR2 is YFSETQ. The CDR3 contains 15 residues. V lost 5 bases and J lost 0, with 12 bases in between. The CDR3, as DNA: TGCGCCAGCAGACCAACAGAAACCTCTGGAAACACCATATATTTT. Its translation is CASRPTETSGNTIYF.

This chain links TRBV15 with TRBJ2-7, with TRBD1 as a possible D gene (6 bases). Trimming stripped 0 bases from V and 2 bases from J, with 11 bases between. Germline V gives CDR1 LNHNV, CDR2 YYDKDF (reference sequence). The CDR3 runs to 15 residues. This chain's CDR3 is CATSRDTGHPYEQYF. Written as DNA, the CDR3 is TGTGCCACCAGCAGAGATACGGGACACCCCTACGAGCAGTACTTC.